Below, one TCR beta chain is given with its context. The antigen it recognizes is unknown. Qualities for individual bases were not recorded, and no much larger clone is one base off. This specimen comes from a study of blood T cell repertoires in COVID-19 (dated by TCRdb to the early 2020s). In terms of the full investigation: Samples from collaborators originated in the United States, Italy and Spain and spanned both the acute and convalescent phases of COVID-19. The prospective study material was composed of cDNA or gDNA derived from T cells, B-cell-depleted T cells, or PBMCs. Deeply sampled blood TCRbeta repertoires from subjects exposed to, actively infected with, or recovered from COVID-19 were included in the dataset. The repertoires were released in a freely available public database meant as a resource for research on the immune response to SARS-CoV-2. The samples were drawn from two sources: the first 160 participants of the ongoing ImmuneRACE study, and approximately 1,300 subjects contributed by 6 global collaborators. Nearly every sample came with metadata listing a de-identified subject ID, COVID-19 status, age in years and sex. HLA class I and class II types, where available, came from metadata supplied by the sample provider rather than from assay-based typing. What the authors observed across the whole study: How much clinical and demographic metadata was included differed by source and by participant, and the metadata was provided uncurated.

One collaborating source in Seattle enrolled patients while the patients were actively infected and followed the patients over time throughout the course of disease. Whole blood was collected in K2EDTA tubes by collaborating institutions according to the institutions' own protocols. For TCRbeta analysis, collaborators shipped samples in one of three forms: frozen whole blood, isolated PBMCs, or DNA extracted from either of those sample types. V loses 5 bases, J loses 4 bases, and the germline ends lie 14 bases apart. The CDR1 and CDR2 encoded by the germline V gene are WSHSY and SAAADI. From cysteine to phenylalanine, the CDR3 is 14 amino acids long. Only the CDR3 region is kept as DNA, spanning 42 bases read in frame from base 1. The immunoSEQ Assay, a bias-controlled multiplex PCR, was used to amplify TCRbeta CDR3 regions from genomic DNA. The authors' analysis ran thus. Nucleated cell counts per sample were estimated from amplification of reference gene primers within the assay. Sequence reads were collapsed and filtered to measure the absolute abundance of every unique TCRbeta CDR3 rearrangement. Productive Simpson clonality was computed per sample as the square root of Simpson's diversity index over productive rearrangements. TCRdb holds this immuneACCESS table with in-frame rearrangements only. Some clones are missing; in checked studies, unresolved V genes explain under half, and the rest has no known cause. V, J and clone size are taken as reported in that table, and D and trimming were inferred from the DNA itself. For this sample there are about 12,000 clones; about 70% appear just once. The leading ten clones occupy roughly 6% of the sample.

Specimen: peripheral blood. The sequence is built from TRBV10-2 and TRBJ1-1; perhaps TRBD1 is the D gene, with 6 bases matching. This TCR came from a man aged 55 to 70 with COVID-19, enrolled during active disease. Here is the DNA: TGCGCCAGCAGTACTGGGGGCCGTAGCACTGAAGCTTTCTTT. It translates to CASSTGGRSTEAFF.